Listed below are T cell receptor beta chains from one sample, sequenced in a study of T cell responses to AZD1222 COVID-19 vaccine. Profiling relied on immunoSEQ multiplex PCR, and the TCRdb table lists in-frame clones only, not all of them. The repertoire consists of around 100,000 clones, with around nine tenths occurring once and the leading ten covering more than 15%. Specimen: peripheral blood, collected on day 0 of AZD1222 vaccination. These receptors were obtained from an adult in good health. The CDR3 runs from the conserved cysteine through the conserved F or W. Each record gives: J gene, clone size, D gene, V gene, CDR3 DNA, CDR3 protein. The D gene is left open where the match is weak. The size entry is marked missing in some rows and otherwise reads once, few, many or a size class.

>TRBJ1-6|.|.|TRBV7-8
TGTGCCAGCAGCTTAAGGGATTGGGGCCGCTCACCCCTCCACTTT
CASSLRDWGRSPLHF
>TRBJ1-2|.|.|TRBV7-9
TGTGCCAGCAGCGAGGGACCCCCTGGCTACACCTTC
CASSEGPPGYTF
>TRBJ1-1|.|.|TRBV18
TGTGCCAGCTCACCAGGCGGACTGAACACTGAAGCTTTCTTT
CASSPGGLNTEAFF
>TRBJ2-7|.|.|TRBV29-1
TGCAGGCCACAGCTCTCCTACGAGCAGTACTTC
CRPQLSYEQYF
>TRBJ1-2|.|.|TRBV27
TGTGCCAGCATTAACAATCGACAGAGTGGGGGCGGCTACACCTTC
CASINNRQSGGGYTF
>TRBJ2-1|few|.|TRBV6-1
TGTGCCAGCAGTGAGACGGGGGTGCAGGAGCAGTTCTTC
CASSETGVQEQFF
>TRBJ2-5|.|.|TRBV10-3
TGTGCCATCAGTTCCGGACAGACCCGCCAAGAGACCCAGTACTTC
CAISSGQTRQETQYF
>TRBJ2-7|.|.|TRBV15
TGTGCCACCAGCAGAGATGTGCGGGCCCCGCTCTTGTACGAGCAGTACTTC
CATSRDVRAPLLYEQYF
>TRBJ1-1|.|.|TRBV9
TGTGCCAGCAGCGTAACTCACACGGCGACTGAAGCTTTCTTT
CASSVTHTATEAFF
>TRBJ1-4|.|.|TRBV11-2
TGTGCCAGCAGCTTAGTGGCTGGGAGTGAAAAACTGTTTTTT
CASSLVAGSEKLFF
>TRBJ2-3|.|.|TRBV7-8
TGTGCCAGCAGCGACCCAGGAGATACGCAGTATTTT
CASSDPGDTQYF
>TRBJ2-7|.|TRBD1|TRBV6-2/TRBV6-3
TGTGCCAGCAGTTATTGGACAGGGAACGAGCAGTACTTC
CASSYWTGNEQYF
>TRBJ2-7|.|TRBD2|TRBV28
TGTGCCAGCACTTTGGTGCGGGAGGTCTACGAGCAGTACTTC
CASTLVREVYEQYF
>TRBJ2-1|.|TRBD2|TRBV10-3
TGTGCCATCAGTGAAGGGACTAGCGGGAGTGATGAGCAGTTCTTC
CAISEGTSGSDEQFF
>TRBJ2-2|.|.|TRBV27
TGTGCCAGCAGTGCCTTAACAGGGACTCTGAACACCGGGGAGCTGTTTTTT
CASSALTGTLNTGELFF
>TRBJ1-1|.|.|TRBV11-2
TGTGCCAGCAGCTTAGCCCCGGCGGGGAAACAGGAAGCTTTCTTT
CASSLAPAGKQEAFF
>TRBJ2-7|.|TRBD1|TRBV7-9
TGTGCCAGCAGCTGGGGACAGGGGGCAAACGAGCAGTACTTC
CASSWGQGANEQYF
>TRBJ1-5|.|.|TRBV4-1
TGCGCCAGCAGCGCAGAGGAGGGTACTCGGCCCCAGCATTTT
CASSAEEGTRPQHF
>TRBJ1-5|many|TRBD1|TRBV19
TGTGCCAGTAGCTCCCAGGGGGGGAGAAACAATCAGCCCCAGCATTTT
CASSSQGGRNNQPQHF
>TRBJ2-1|.|.|TRBV6-4
TGTGCCAGCTTTCGCATCCCCATAGTTAATGAGCAGTTCTTC
CASFRIPIVNEQFF